The 17 T cell receptor beta chains below all came from one sample that was sequenced in a study of blood T cells in healthy people across ages. A second roughly 6 to 11 cycle PCR used barcoded and J-beta primers. TCRdb analysed the 5' RACE reads with MiXCR anew, one entry per CDR3 protein. The sample consists of 750,000 to 950,000 distinct CDR3 sequences, around 25% of them appearing once. This sample also appeared in a second study, on T cells of mothers and their children.

Specimen: blood. The source is a boy between 10 and 17 years old in good health.

The J gene is TRBJ2-3, the V gene TRBV20-1; the match to TRBD2 covers 13 bases. Per germline, CDR1 DFQATT and CDR2 SNEGSKA (reference sequence). The CDR3 has 18 amino acids. V shed 4 bases, J shed 4 bases, and the junction held 14 bases outside the gene matches. The CDR3 region has the DNA TGCAGTGCTAAACTAGCGGGGGGGCTCTCTGTCGGCGCAGATACGCAGTATTTT. Protein sequence: CSAKLAGGLSVGADTQYF.

V gene TRBV5-1 combines with J gene TRBJ2-3, with D possibly being TRBD2 (5 bases). The CDR3 contains 15 residues. Trimming stripped 2 bases from V and 4 bases from J, with 14 bases between. Germline CDR1 is SGHRS and CDR2 is YFSETQ. This CDR3 is CASSFTLARADTQYF. CDR3 coding DNA: TGCGCCAGCAGCTTTACCCTAGCCCGGGCAGATACGCAGTATTTT.

The genes are TRBV7-2 and TRBJ2-7, with a weak D call TRBD1 (6 bases). This CDR3 comprises 13 residues. CDR1 SGHTA and CDR2 FQGNSA come from the germline V gene. Between the trimmed V and J ends, which lost 4 bases and 6 bases, there was a span of 13 bases. CDR3 sequence: CASSSSTGTEQYF. The DNA of the CDR3 is TGTGCCAGCAGCTCATCCACAGGGACCGAGCAGTACTTC.

The chain uses TRBV2 and TRBJ1-2; 9 bases are a match to TRBD1. Germline values: CDR1 SNHLY, CDR2 FYNNEI. J lost 5 bases, V lost 9 bases, and 10 bases had no gene match. The length of the CDR3 is 14 residues. The CDR3 region has the DNA TGTGCCAGTGGGGACAGGGCAATTAAATATGGCTACACCTTC. Its translation: CASGDRAIKYGYTF.

A few counts support this clonotype. This chain links TRBV4-2 with TRBJ2-3, with D unresolved. V was cut by 0 bases and J by 7 bases, with 8 bases left in between. The CDR3 extends over 13 amino acids. CDR1 LGHNA and CDR2 YNFKEQ come from the germline V gene. CDR3 sequence: CASSQDLDNTQYF. Written as DNA, the CDR3 is TGTGCCAGCAGCCAAGATCTGGATAATACGCAGTATTTT.

The chain has TRBV6-5 and TRBJ2-4, with D uncertain. Between the trimmed V and J ends, which lost 0 bases and 0 bases, there was a span of 12 bases. The CDR3 extends over 17 amino acids. CDR1 and CDR2 from the germline V gene are MNHEY and SVGAGI. In nucleotides, the CDR3 is TGTGCCAGCAGTTACTCCGGTGCAACCCTAGCCAAAAACATTCAGTACTTC. Protein sequence: CASSYSGATLAKNIQYF.

The rearrangement uses TRBV20-1 and TRBJ1-4; D not resolved. Trimming pared 5 bases from V and 5 bases from J, leaving 15 bases between. The CDR3 has 14 residues. CDR1 is DFQATT and CDR2 is SNEGSKA in the germline V gene (reference sequence). CDR3 bases: TGCAGTGCTCCCACCGGACGGATGAATGAAAAACTGTTTTTT. Translating it yields CSAPTGRMNEKLFF.

The genes are TRBV7-8 and TRBJ2-5; D is uncertain. The last part of the DNA fits TRBJ2-1 better; the J call may be wrong. The germline V gene has CDR1 SGHVS and CDR2 FQNEAQ. The CDR3 is 11 residues long. The CDR3 here is CASRWDNEQFF. The CDR3 DNA sequence: TGTGCCAGCAGATGGGACAATGAGCAGTTCTTC.

The sample holds a few counts of this clonotype. The chain employs TRBV7-9 and TRBJ2-1, with D hard to call. CDR1 and CDR2 from the germline V gene are SEHNR and FQNEAQ (reference sequence). The CDR3 consists of 17 residues. The V end lost 5 bases, the J end lost 2 bases, and 19 bases lay between the germline ends. This chain's CDR3 is CASSPRPMLSTYNEQFF. The CDR3 DNA follows: TGTGCCAGCAGCCCCCGACCGATGCTCTCTACCTACAATGAGCAGTTCTTC. Full variable domain (missing parts from reference TRBV7-9 and TRBJ2-1): DTGVSQNPRHKITKRGQNVTFRCDPISEHNRLYWYRQTLGQGPEFLTYFQNEAQLEKSRLLSDRFSAERPKGSFSTLEIQRTEQGDSAMYLCASSPRPMLSTYNEQFFGPGTRLTVL.

The chain's CDR3 is CASRFTYQETQYF. CDR3 in DNA: TGTGCCAGCAGATTTACGTACCAAGAGACCCAGTACTTC. V and J are TRBV27 and TRBJ2-5, with D hard to call. CDR1 is MNHEY, CDR2 SMNVEV, per germline (reference sequence). Between the trimmed V and J ends, which lost 6 bases and 0 bases, there was a span of 8 bases. This CDR3 has 13 amino acids.

This chain links TRBV7-2 with TRBJ2-3; the D gene is possibly TRBD1 (7 bases). There are 15 residues in the CDR3. Trimming removed 4 bases from V and 12 bases from J, with 23 bases in between. CDR1 and CDR2 from the germline V gene are SGHTA and FQGNSA. CDR3 sequence: CASSSYTLGGDRQYF. CDR3 nucleotides: TGTGCCAGCAGCTCCTACACCTTGGGCGGGGACAGACAGTATTTT.

The chain couples TRBV4-2 to TRBJ2-5, with TRBD1 matching over 10 bases. Trimming cost V 2 bases and J 4 bases; bases outside gene matches: 7. The V gene's germline CDR1 is LGHNA and CDR2 YNFKEQ. The CDR3 extends over 16 amino acids. In nucleotides, the CDR3 is TGTGCCAGCAGCCAAAACGACAGGGGGCTTGGAGAGACCCAGTACTTC. Translated, it gives CASSQNDRGLGETQYF.

This chain links TRBV18 with TRBJ2-5; TRBD1 might be the D (6 bases). Deletions cut 0 bases from V and 2 bases from J, with 10 bases between. The length of the CDR3 is 15 residues. Germline assignment: CDR1 KGHSH and CDR2 LQKENI. The CDR3 loop is CASSPPVQGQETQYF. The CDR3 coding sequence is TGTGCCAGCTCACCACCGGTACAGGGTCAAGAGACCCAGTACTTC.

This chain connects TRBV30 to TRBJ2-7; 8 nucleotides match TRBD1. V was clipped by 7 bases and J by 2 bases; unmatched bases: 19. From germline, CDR1 is GTSNPN and CDR2 SVGIG (reference sequence). The CDR3 consists of 17 residues. CDR3: CAYLRTGRSSKAYEQYF. The CDR3 bases are TGTGCCTACCTCAGGACAGGGCGGTCCAGCAAAGCCTACGAGCAGTACTTC.

This clonotype was detected only a few times. V and J are TRBV6-6 and TRBJ2-5; the D call may be TRBD1 or TRBD2 (7 bases each). V lost 6 bases and J 4 bases, leaving 15 bases between the germline ends. This CDR3 region has 14 residues. The germline CDR1 and CDR2 sequences are MNHNY and SVGAGI (reference sequence). The CDR3 region is CASSPQGEGETQYF. DNA for the CDR3: TGTGCCAGCAGCCCGCAGGGGGAGGGAGAGACCCAGTACTTC.

This clonotype was counted between two and nine times. The chain couples TRBV3-1 to TRBJ2-3, with TRBD2 matching over 11 bases. With V trimmed by 0 bases and J by 0 bases, 14 bases remained unmatched. Germline lookup yields CDR1 LGHDT and CDR2 YNNKEL (reference sequence). This CDR3 comprises 21 residues. The CDR3 protein is CASSQDGGLAGGLWSTDTQYF. CDR3 nucleotides: TGTGCCAGCAGCCAAGACGGCGGGCTAGCGGGGGGTCTGTGGAGCACAGATACGCAGTATTTT.

The chain combines TRBV7-9 with TRBJ1-1; 7 nucleotides match TRBD1. In germline, CDR1 is SEHNR, CDR2 FQNEAQ (reference sequence). The V gene end was trimmed by 5 bases and the J gene end by 7 bases; junction bases not matched to a gene: 7. CDR3 length equals 13 residues. The CDR3 nucleotides are TGTGCCAGCAGCCTTCGACGGGACAGTGAAGCTTTCTTT. It is translated as CASSLRRDSEAFF.